This T cell receptor (beta chain) derives from a study of cytomegalovirus exposure and HLA in healthy donors. Comments on this clone: Its target is unknown.

Overall study results and limits: There were 150 to 200 TCR beta chains listed as cytomegalovirus-associated. A prior analysis recorded that most TCR beta V segments were productive about 90% or about 30% of the time.

PCR was performed using 60 Vbeta and 13 Jbeta primers. The table came from immunoSEQ multiplex PCR; TCRdb's copy has only in-frame clones and leaves some out. The table includes about 160,000 clones, roughly 85% detected once. Sequencing was performed on PBMCs. This sequence was found in a male donor in good health and CMV-seronegative.

The CDR3 DNA reads as TGTGCCAGCAGTGTGGGTGACGCGGGTGAAGCTTTCTTT. It codes for CASSVGDAGEAFF. J is TRBJ1-1 and V is TRBV6-4; no clear D. The germline V gene encodes CDR1 MRHNA and CDR2 SNTAGT. Trimming shortened V by 4 bases and J by 7 bases, and 13 bases separated the two germline ends. The CDR3 is 13 amino acids.